Listed below are T cell receptor beta chains from one sample, sequenced in a study of cytomegalovirus exposure and HLA in healthy donors. Produced via immunoSEQ multiplex PCR; TCRdb's table is partial and in-frame only. The repertoire holds over 110,000 clones, with approximately 86% as singletons. The sequencing input was PBMCs. These receptors originate from a man aged 18 to 29 in good health and CMV-seropositive. Each CDR3 is given with its conserved first and last residue. D genes are given only for firm matches. Only some rows state a clone size, as once, few, many or a class for expanded clones.

.	.	TRBV4-2	TRBJ2-1	TGTGCCAGCAGCCAAGATCCGTGGACAAGGGACAATGAGCAGTTCTTC	CASSQDPWTRDNEQFF
TRBD1	.	TRBV5-8	TRBJ2-7	TGTGCCAGCAGCTTCGACAGGGCGGCCTACGAGCAGTACTTC	CASSFDRAAYEQYF
.	.	TRBV7-2	TRBJ2-7	TGTGCCAGCAGCTTAGGTACGGGAGTAAGGACCGAGCAGTACTTC	CASSLGTGVRTEQYF
.	.	TRBV6-5	TRBJ2-5	TGTGCCAGCAGCCTGGTCTCTCAGGAGACCCAGTACTTC	CASSLVSQETQYF
TRBD1	.	TRBV11-2	TRBJ1-2	TGTGCCAGCAGCAACCGGGACAGGGGCCATGGCTACACCTTC	CASSNRDRGHGYTF
.	.	TRBV5-6	TRBJ2-1	TGTGCCAGCAGCTTGGTCAGGGGTGAGCAGTTCTTC	CASSLVRGEQFF
TRBD2	.	TRBV7-9	TRBJ2-3	TGTGCCAGCAGTTTAGCCCAGGGAGGGGATACGCAGTATTTT	CASSLAQGGDTQYF
.	.	TRBV29-1	TRBJ1-1	TGCAGCGCCCTGACATTTGAAGCTTTCTTT	CSALTFEAFF
TRBD2	.	TRBV7-7	TRBJ2-5	TGTGCTAGCAGCTTAGATCCTAGCGGGAGGGCCCAGTACTTC	CASSLDPSGRAQYF
TRBD2	.	TRBV5-4	TRBJ2-1	TGTGCCAGCAGCTTGGACCTTCTAGCGGGAGCCCACAATGAGCAGTTCTTC	CASSLDLLAGAHNEQFF
.	once	TRBV5-1	TRBJ2-3	TGCGCCAGCAGCTTCTCGGGGGATCGGATCGATACGCAGTATTTT	CASSFSGDRIDTQYF
.	.	TRBV7-9	TRBJ2-3	TGTGCCAGCAGCTTAGCCCAGACGGGGACAGATACGCAGTATTTT	CASSLAQTGTDTQYF
.	.	TRBV21-1	TRBJ2-7	.	CASSFQTTGYACEQYF
TRBD2	few	TRBV19	TRBJ2-1	TGTGCCAGTAGTATCGTAGCGGGAGGAGGGGTTGGTGAGCAGTTCTTC	CASSIVAGGGVGEQFF
.	.	TRBV19	TRBJ2-3	TGTGCCAGTAATACCGACGGACACACAGATACGCAGTATTTT	CASNTDGHTDTQYF
TRBD2	.	TRBV9	TRBJ2-2	TGTGCCAGCAGCCCCCTAGCGGGAGGGACCGGGGAGCTGTTTTTT	CASSPLAGGTGELFF
.	.	TRBV5-1	TRBJ2-5	TGCGCCAGCAGCTTGGGGACAGTCCAAGAGACCCAGTACTTC	CASSLGTVQETQYF
.	.	TRBV5-1	TRBJ1-4	TGCGCCAGCAGCTTGGAGGCTCCAGGGGCCGGTAATGAAAAACTGTTTTTT	CASSLEAPGAGNEKLFF
.	.	TRBV27	TRBJ2-1	TGTGCCAGCAGACCCGGGAGCGCCTCCTACAATGAGCAGTTCTTC	CASRPGSASYNEQFF
TRBD2	.	TRBV5-1	TRBJ2-7	TGCGCCAGCAGCCCCGGACTAGCGGGAGCACGGGAGCAGTACTTC	CASSPGLAGAREQYF
TRBD2	.	TRBV5-1	TRBJ2-7	TGCGCCAGCAGCTTGGGGACTAGCGGGAGAAGAGACTACGAGCAGTACTTC	CASSLGTSGRRDYEQYF
TRBD2	.	TRBV27	TRBJ2-7	TGTGCCAGCAGTTCTCGAGCGGGGACGATAATCTACGAGCAGTACTTC	CASSSRAGTIIYEQYF
TRBD1	.	TRBV10-3	TRBJ1-2	TGTGCCATCAGGGAAAGACAGGGCTATGGCTACACCTTC	CAIRERQGYGYTF
TRBD2	.	TRBV13	TRBJ2-3	TGTGCCAGCAGCCCCCCGGGGGGAGAGTACACAGATACGCAGTATTTT	CASSPPGGEYTDTQYF
TRBD2	few	TRBV2	TRBJ2-7	TGTGCCAGCAGCGGACTAGCGGAGGTCGAGCAGTACTTC	CASSGLAEVEQYF
.	many	TRBV19	TRBJ1-2	TGTGCCAGTAATTTTGGCCAGGGGGGCTACACCTTC	CASNFGQGGYTF
.	.	TRBV2	TRBJ1-1	TGTGCCAGCAGTGGGGGGGGCTGGGATACTGAAGCTTTCTTT	CASSGGGWDTEAFF
TRBD1	.	TRBV6-5	TRBJ2-7	TGTGCCAGCAGTCCACCGGGACAGAGCTCCTACGAGCAGTACTTC	CASSPPGQSSYEQYF
TRBD1	.	TRBV7-9	TRBJ2-7	TGTGCCAGCAGCTTAAGGGGGCCGGGATTTTACGAGCAGTACTTC	CASSLRGPGFYEQYF
TRBD2	.	TRBV15	TRBJ2-3	TGTGCCACCAGCAGTCCCCCTAGCGGGCCTACAGATACGCAGTATTTT	CATSSPPSGPTDTQYF
TRBD1	once	TRBV6-4	TRBJ1-1	TGTGCCAGCAGGCCGTCCCAGGGGGCGAGCACTGAAGCTTTCTTT	CASRPSQGASTEAFF
.	.	TRBV21-1	TRBJ1-5	.	CASSPLERVGSGNQPQHF
TRBD1	.	TRBV2	TRBJ1-6	TGTGCCAGCAGTGAACGGACAGGGGGCGGAGGTTCACCCCTCCACTTT	CASSERTGGGGSPLHF
TRBD1	.	TRBV5-8	TRBJ1-1	TGTGCCAGCAGTAACTGGCAGGGGGCGGACACTGAAGCTTTCTTT	CASSNWQGADTEAFF
TRBD1	.	TRBV7-9	TRBJ2-1	TGTGCCAGCAGCTCCTGGACAGGGGAGGGTGAGCAGTTCTTC	CASSSWTGEGEQFF
.	.	TRBV30	TRBJ1-5	TGTGCCTGGAGTTGGAAAGGGGGTGTTCAGCCCCAGCATTTT	CAWSWKGGVQPQHF
TRBD2	.	TRBV27	TRBJ2-7	TGTGCCAGCAGTCACCTAGCGGGGGGAACCTACGAGCAGTACTTC	CASSHLAGGTYEQYF
TRBD1	.	TRBV29-1	TRBJ2-1	TGCAGCGTTGGGGACAGCTCCTACAATGAGCAGTTCTTC	CSVGDSSYNEQFF
.	.	TRBV7-6	TRBJ1-5	TGTGCCAGCAGCTTCTCTAGCAATCAGCCCCAGCATTTT	CASSFSSNQPQHF
.	.	TRBV18	TRBJ2-3	TGTGCCAGCTCCCAGCGCCGCACAGATACGCAGTATTTT	CASSQRRTDTQYF
.	.	TRBV21-1	TRBJ2-2	TGTGCCCTAAGCCCAGGAAGGACCGGGGAGCTGTTTTTT	CALSPGRTGELFF